One T cell receptor beta chain is described in this entry. Only in-frame clones appear in the TCRdb table, and some are missing; sequencing was by immunoSEQ multiplex PCR. This table has 70,000 to 95,000 clones, approximately 85% appearing once. The source of the sample is a study of OX40 agonist ivuxolimab in advanced cancers. Trimming stripped 4 bases from V and 3 bases from J, with 13 bases between. The CDR3 is made up of 13 amino acids. CDR1 is GTSNPN and CDR2 is SVGIG in the germline V gene (reference sequence). The J gene is TRBJ2-7, the V gene TRBV30, with D tentatively TRBD2 (5 bases). This sample comprised CD4+ or CD8+ T cells sorted from blood, obtained in a trial of the OX40 agonist ivuxolimab. The sequence derives from an adult with an advanced solid tumor such as melanoma, head and neck, liver or kidney cancer. CDR3 nucleotide sequence: TGTGCCTGGAACCCCTCGGGGAACTACGAGCAGTACTTC. This sequence encodes CAWNPSGNYEQYF.